This T cell receptor beta chain was identified during a study of control samples from healthy donors and cancer patients. The method was immunoSEQ multiplex PCR; TCRdb's version includes in-frame clones alone and lacks a portion of them. The table records 150,000 or so clones, about 93% of them present only once. After removal of 6 bases from V and 2 bases from J, the junction contained 3 bases not matched to a gene. Germline-derived CDR1 and CDR2 are SGHTA and FQGTGA. CDR3 size: 13 residues. The gene calls are TRBV7-3 and TRBJ1-2, with TRBD1 matching over 7 bases. Specimen: blood. The receptor comes from a woman between 55 and 75 years old in good health. CDR3 in amino acids: CASSLGGNYGYTF. CDR3 coding DNA: TGTGCCAGCAGTCTAGGGGGCAACTATGGCTACACCTTC.